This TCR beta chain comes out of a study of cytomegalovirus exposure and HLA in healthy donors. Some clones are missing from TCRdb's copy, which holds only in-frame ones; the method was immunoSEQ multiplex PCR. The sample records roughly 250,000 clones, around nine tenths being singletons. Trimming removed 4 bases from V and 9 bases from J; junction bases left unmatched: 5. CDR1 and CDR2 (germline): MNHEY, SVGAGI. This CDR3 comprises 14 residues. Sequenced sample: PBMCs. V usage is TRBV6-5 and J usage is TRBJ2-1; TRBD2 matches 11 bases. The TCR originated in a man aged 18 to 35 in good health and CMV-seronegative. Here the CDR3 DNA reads TGTGCCAGCAGTTTCCTAGCGGGGGGTGGTGAGCAGTTCTTC. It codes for CASSFLAGGGEQFF.